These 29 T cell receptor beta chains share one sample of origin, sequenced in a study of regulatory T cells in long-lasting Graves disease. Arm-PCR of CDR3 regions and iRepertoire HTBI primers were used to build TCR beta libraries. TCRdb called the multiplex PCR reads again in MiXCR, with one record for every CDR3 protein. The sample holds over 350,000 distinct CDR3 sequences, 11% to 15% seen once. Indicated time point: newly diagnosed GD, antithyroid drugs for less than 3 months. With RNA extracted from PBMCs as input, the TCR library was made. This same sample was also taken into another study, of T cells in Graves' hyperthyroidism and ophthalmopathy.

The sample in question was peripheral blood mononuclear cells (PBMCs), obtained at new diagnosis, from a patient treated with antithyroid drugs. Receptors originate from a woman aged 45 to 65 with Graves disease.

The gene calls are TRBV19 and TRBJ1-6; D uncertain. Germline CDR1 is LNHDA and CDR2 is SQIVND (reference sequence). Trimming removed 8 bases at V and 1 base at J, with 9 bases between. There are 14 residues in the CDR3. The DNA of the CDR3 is TGTGCCAGTTCGGCGGGGTCCTATAATTCACCCCTCCACTTT. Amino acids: CASSAGSYNSPLHF.

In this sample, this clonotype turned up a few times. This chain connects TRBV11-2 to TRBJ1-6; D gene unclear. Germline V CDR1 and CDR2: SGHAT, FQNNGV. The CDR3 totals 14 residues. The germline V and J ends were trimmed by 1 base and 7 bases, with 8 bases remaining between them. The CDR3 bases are TGTGCCAGCAGCTTAGTTACGGGGAATTCACCCCTCCACTTT. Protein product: CASSLVTGNSPLHF. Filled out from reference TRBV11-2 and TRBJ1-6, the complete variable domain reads EAGVAQSPRYKIIEKRQSVAFWCNPISGHATLYWYQQILGQGPKLLIQFQNNGVVDDSQLPKDRFSAERLKGVDSTLKIQPAKLEDSAVYLCASSLVTGNSPLHFGNGTRLTVT.

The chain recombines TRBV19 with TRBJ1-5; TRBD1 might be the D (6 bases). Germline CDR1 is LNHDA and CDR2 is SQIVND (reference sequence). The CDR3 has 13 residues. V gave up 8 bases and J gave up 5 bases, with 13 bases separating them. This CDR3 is CASSGTLDQPQHF. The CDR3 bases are TGTGCCAGTTCGGGGACACTCGATCAGCCCCAGCATTTT.

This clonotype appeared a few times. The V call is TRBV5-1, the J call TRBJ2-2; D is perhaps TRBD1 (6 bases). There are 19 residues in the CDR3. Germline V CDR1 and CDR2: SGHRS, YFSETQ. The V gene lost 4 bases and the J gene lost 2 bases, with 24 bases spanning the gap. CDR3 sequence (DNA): TGCGCCAGCAGCCTTGGAGACGGCACCGGGACACTAAACACCGGGGAGCTGTTTTTT. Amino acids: CASSLGDGTGTLNTGELFF.

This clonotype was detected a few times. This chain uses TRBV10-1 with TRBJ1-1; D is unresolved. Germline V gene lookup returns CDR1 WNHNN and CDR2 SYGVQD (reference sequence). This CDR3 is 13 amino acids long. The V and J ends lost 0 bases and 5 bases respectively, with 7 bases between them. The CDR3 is CASSESGWTEAFF. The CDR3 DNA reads TGCGCCAGCAGTGAGTCGGGGTGGACTGAAGCTTTCTTT.

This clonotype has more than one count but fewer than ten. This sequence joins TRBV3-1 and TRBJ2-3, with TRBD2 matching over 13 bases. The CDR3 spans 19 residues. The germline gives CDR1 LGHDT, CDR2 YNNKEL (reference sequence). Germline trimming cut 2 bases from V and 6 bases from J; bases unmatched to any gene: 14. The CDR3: CASSQYPRGLAGSDDTQYF. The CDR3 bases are TGTGCCAGCAGCCAATACCCCCGGGGACTAGCGGGATCTGATGATACGCAGTATTTT.

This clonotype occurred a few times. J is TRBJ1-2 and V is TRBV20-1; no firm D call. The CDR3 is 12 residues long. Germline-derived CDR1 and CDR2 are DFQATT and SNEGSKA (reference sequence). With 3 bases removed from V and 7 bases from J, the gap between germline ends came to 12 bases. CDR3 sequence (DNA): TGCAGTGCTAGTCGCACGATCGGTGGCTACACCTTC. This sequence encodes CSASRTIGGYTF.

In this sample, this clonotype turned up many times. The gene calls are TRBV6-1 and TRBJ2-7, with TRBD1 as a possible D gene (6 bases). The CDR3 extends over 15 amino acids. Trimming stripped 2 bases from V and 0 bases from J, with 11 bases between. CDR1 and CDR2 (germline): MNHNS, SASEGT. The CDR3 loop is CASSESGQNSYEQYF. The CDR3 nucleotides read TGTGCCAGCAGTGAAAGCGGACAGAACTCCTACGAGCAGTACTTC.

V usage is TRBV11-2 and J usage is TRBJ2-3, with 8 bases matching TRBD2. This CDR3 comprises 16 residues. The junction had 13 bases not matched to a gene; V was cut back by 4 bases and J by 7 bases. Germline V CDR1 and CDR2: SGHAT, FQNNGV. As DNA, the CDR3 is TGTGCCAGCAGCTCTTGGGCGCTAGCGGGCTCACATACGCAGTATTTT. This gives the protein CASSSWALAGSHTQYF.

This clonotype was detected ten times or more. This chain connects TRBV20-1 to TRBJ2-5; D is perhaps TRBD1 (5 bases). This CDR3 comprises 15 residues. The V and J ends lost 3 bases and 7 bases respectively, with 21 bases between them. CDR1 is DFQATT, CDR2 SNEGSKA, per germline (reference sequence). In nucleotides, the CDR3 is TGCAGTGCTAGGTTTGGACAACTACCTCGCGGGACCCAGTACTTC. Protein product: CSARFGQLPRGTQYF.

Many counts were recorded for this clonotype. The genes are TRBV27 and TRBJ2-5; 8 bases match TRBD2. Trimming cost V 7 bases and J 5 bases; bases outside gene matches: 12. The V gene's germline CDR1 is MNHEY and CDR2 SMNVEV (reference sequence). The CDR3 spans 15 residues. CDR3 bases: TGTGCCAGCATGAGTGATAGCGGGATGGGGGAGACCCAGTACTTC. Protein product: CASMSDSGMGETQYF.

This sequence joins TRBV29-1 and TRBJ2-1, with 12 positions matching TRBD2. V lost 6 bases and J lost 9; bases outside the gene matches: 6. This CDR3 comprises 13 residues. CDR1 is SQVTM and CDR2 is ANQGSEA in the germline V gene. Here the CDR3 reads CSVLAGGGAEQFF. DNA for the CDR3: TGCAGCGTCCTAGCGGGAGGGGGGGCTGAGCAGTTCTTC.

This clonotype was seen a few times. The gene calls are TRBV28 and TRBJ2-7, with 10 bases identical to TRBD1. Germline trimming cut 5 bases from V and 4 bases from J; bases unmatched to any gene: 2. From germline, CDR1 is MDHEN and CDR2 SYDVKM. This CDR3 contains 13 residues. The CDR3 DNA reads TGTGCCAGCAGTATGGACAGGGGGTACGAGCAGTACTTC. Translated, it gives CASSMDRGYEQYF. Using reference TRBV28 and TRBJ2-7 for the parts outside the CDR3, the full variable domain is DVKVTQSSRYLVKRTGEKVFLECVQDMDHENMFWYRQDPGLGLRLIYFSYDVKMKEKGDIPEGYSVSREKKERFSLILESASTNQTSMYLCASSMDRGYEQYFGPGTRLTVT.

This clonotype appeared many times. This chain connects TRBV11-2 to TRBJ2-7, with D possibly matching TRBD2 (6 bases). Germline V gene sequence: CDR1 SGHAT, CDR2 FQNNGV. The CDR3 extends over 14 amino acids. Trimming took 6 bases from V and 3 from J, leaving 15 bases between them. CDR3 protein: CASSPTSFDYEQYF. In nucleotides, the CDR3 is TGTGCCAGCAGTCCAACTAGCTTCGACTACGAGCAGTACTTC.

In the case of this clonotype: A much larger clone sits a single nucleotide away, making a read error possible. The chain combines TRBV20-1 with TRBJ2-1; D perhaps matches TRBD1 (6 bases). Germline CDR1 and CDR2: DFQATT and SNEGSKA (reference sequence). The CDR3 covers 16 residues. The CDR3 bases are TGCAGTGCTAGAGCTAAAGGGGGTCTGTCCTACAATGAGCAGCTCTTC. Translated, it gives CSARAKGGLSYNEQLF.

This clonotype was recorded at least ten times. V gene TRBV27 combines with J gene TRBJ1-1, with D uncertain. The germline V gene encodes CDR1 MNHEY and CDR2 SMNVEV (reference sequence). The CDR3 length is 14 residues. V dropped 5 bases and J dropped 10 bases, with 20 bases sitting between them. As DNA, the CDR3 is TGTGCCAGCAGTACCCCAGGACGGAGTTCGCCAGCTTTCTTT. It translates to CASSTPGRSSPAFF.

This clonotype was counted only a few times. The CDR3 DNA reads TGTGCCAGCAGTTTGGTTGGGGGCGGCTACACCTTC. It specifies CASSLVGGGYTF. The rearrangement uses TRBV28 and TRBJ1-2, with a weak D call TRBD1 (6 bases). This CDR3 contains 12 residues. With 3 bases removed from V and 8 bases from J, the gap between germline ends came to 10 bases. Per the germline V gene, CDR1 is MDHEN and CDR2 is SYDVKM.

Here the CDR3 reads CASSREDQNTEAFF. The CDR3 DNA is TGTGCCAGCAGCCGGGAGGACCAGAACACTGAAGCTTTCTTT. The chain has TRBV3-1 and TRBJ1-1, with D uncertain. Germline assignment: CDR1 LGHDT and CDR2 YNNKEL (reference sequence). There are 14 residues in the CDR3. Trimming stripped 4 bases from V and 1 base from J, with 10 bases between.

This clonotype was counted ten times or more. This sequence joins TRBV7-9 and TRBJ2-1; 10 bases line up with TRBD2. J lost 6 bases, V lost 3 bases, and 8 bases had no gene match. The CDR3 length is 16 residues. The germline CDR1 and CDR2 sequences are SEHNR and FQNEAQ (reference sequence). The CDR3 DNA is TGTGCCAGCAGCTTCCCCTCTAGCGGGAGCCCCAATGAGCAGTTCTTC. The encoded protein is CASSFPSSGSPNEQFF.

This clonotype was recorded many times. CDR3 nucleotides: TGTGCCAGCAGCCAAGGATTCGGGGGCAATCAGCCCCAGCATTTT. The encoded protein is CASSQGFGGNQPQHF. The chain has TRBV3-1 and TRBJ1-5; no reliable D call. The CDR3 consists of 15 residues. V lost 1 base to trimming and J lost 2 bases, with 9 bases between them. Germline assignment: CDR1 LGHDT and CDR2 YNNKEL (reference sequence).

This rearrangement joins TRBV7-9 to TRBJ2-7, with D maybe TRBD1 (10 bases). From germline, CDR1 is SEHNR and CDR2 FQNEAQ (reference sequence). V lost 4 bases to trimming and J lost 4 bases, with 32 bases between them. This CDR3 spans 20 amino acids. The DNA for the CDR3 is TGTGCCAGCAGCTCGACAGGGGGCGCAGCGGGAGGCCCAAAAATTTACGAGCAGTACTTC. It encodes CASSSTGGAAGGPKIYEQYF.

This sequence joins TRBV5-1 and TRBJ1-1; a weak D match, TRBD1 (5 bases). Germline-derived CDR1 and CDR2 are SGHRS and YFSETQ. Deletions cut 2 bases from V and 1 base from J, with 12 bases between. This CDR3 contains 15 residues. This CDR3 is CASSFGGQGNTEAFF. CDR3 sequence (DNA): TGCGCCAGCAGCTTTGGAGGGCAGGGGAACACTGAAGCTTTCTTT.

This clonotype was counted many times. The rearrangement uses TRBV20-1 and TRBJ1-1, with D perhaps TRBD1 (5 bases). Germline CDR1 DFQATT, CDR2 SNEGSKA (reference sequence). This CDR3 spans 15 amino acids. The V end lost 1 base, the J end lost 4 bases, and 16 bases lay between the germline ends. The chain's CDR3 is CSARVSGRGSTEAFF. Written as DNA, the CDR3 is TGCAGTGCTAGAGTCTCCGGACGGGGCAGCACTGAAGCTTTCTTT.

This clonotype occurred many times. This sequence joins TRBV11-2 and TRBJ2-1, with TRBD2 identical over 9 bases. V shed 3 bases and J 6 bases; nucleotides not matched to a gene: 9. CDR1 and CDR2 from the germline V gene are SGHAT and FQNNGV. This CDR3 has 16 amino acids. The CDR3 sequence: CASSLGRGRASNEQFF. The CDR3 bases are TGTGCCAGCAGCTTGGGGCGCGGGAGGGCGAGCAATGAGCAGTTCTTC.

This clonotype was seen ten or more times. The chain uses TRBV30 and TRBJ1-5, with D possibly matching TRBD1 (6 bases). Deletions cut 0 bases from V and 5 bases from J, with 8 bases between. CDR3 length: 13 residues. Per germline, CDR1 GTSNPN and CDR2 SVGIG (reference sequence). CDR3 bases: TGTGCCTGGAGTGTACAGGGAGATCAGCCCCAGCATTTT. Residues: CAWSVQGDQPQHF.

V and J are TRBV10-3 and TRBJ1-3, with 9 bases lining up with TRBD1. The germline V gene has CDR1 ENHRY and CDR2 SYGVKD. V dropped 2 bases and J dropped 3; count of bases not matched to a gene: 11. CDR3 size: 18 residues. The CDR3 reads CAISENPGQGQFGNTIYF. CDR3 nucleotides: TGTGCCATCAGTGAGAATCCGGGACAGGGACAATTTGGAAACACCATATATTTT.

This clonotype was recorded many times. The CDR3 protein is CASSLALAGDTDTQYF. CDR3 nucleotide sequence: TGCGCCAGCAGCCTGGCACTAGCGGGAGACACAGATACGCAGTATTTT. This sequence joins TRBV5-1 and TRBJ2-3; 11 bases match TRBD2. J was trimmed by 2 bases and V by 4 bases; bases with no gene match: 6. Germline V gene lookup returns CDR1 SGHRS and CDR2 YFSETQ. The CDR3 has 16 amino acids. The full variable domain, in which reference TRBV5-1 and TRBJ2-3 provide the parts outside the CDR3, is KAGVTQTPRYLIKTRGQQVTLSCSPISGHRSVSWYQQTPGQGLQFLFEYFSETQRNKGNFPGRFSGRQFSNSRSEMNVSTLELGDSALYLCASSLALAGDTDTQYFGPGTRLTVL.

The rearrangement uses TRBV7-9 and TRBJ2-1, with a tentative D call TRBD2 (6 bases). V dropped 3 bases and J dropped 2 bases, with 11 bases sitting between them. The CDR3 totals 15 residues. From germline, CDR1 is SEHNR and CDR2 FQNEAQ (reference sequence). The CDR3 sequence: CASSFPSVTYNEQFF. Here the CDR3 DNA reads TGTGCCAGCAGCTTCCCTAGCGTAACCTACAATGAGCAGTTCTTC.

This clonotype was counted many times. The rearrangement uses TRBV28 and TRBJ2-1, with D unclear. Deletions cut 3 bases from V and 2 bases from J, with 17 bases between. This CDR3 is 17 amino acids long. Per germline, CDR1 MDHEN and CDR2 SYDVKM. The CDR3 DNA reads TGTGCCAGCAGTTTTTCAGGCACGGTGGCGGCCTACAATGAGCAGTTCTTC. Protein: CASSFSGTVAAYNEQFF. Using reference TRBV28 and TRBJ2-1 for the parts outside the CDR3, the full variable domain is DVKVTQSSRYLVKRTGEKVFLECVQDMDHENMFWYRQDPGLGLRLIYFSYDVKMKEKGDIPEGYSVSREKKERFSLILESASTNQTSMYLCASSFSGTVAAYNEQFFGPGTRLTVL.